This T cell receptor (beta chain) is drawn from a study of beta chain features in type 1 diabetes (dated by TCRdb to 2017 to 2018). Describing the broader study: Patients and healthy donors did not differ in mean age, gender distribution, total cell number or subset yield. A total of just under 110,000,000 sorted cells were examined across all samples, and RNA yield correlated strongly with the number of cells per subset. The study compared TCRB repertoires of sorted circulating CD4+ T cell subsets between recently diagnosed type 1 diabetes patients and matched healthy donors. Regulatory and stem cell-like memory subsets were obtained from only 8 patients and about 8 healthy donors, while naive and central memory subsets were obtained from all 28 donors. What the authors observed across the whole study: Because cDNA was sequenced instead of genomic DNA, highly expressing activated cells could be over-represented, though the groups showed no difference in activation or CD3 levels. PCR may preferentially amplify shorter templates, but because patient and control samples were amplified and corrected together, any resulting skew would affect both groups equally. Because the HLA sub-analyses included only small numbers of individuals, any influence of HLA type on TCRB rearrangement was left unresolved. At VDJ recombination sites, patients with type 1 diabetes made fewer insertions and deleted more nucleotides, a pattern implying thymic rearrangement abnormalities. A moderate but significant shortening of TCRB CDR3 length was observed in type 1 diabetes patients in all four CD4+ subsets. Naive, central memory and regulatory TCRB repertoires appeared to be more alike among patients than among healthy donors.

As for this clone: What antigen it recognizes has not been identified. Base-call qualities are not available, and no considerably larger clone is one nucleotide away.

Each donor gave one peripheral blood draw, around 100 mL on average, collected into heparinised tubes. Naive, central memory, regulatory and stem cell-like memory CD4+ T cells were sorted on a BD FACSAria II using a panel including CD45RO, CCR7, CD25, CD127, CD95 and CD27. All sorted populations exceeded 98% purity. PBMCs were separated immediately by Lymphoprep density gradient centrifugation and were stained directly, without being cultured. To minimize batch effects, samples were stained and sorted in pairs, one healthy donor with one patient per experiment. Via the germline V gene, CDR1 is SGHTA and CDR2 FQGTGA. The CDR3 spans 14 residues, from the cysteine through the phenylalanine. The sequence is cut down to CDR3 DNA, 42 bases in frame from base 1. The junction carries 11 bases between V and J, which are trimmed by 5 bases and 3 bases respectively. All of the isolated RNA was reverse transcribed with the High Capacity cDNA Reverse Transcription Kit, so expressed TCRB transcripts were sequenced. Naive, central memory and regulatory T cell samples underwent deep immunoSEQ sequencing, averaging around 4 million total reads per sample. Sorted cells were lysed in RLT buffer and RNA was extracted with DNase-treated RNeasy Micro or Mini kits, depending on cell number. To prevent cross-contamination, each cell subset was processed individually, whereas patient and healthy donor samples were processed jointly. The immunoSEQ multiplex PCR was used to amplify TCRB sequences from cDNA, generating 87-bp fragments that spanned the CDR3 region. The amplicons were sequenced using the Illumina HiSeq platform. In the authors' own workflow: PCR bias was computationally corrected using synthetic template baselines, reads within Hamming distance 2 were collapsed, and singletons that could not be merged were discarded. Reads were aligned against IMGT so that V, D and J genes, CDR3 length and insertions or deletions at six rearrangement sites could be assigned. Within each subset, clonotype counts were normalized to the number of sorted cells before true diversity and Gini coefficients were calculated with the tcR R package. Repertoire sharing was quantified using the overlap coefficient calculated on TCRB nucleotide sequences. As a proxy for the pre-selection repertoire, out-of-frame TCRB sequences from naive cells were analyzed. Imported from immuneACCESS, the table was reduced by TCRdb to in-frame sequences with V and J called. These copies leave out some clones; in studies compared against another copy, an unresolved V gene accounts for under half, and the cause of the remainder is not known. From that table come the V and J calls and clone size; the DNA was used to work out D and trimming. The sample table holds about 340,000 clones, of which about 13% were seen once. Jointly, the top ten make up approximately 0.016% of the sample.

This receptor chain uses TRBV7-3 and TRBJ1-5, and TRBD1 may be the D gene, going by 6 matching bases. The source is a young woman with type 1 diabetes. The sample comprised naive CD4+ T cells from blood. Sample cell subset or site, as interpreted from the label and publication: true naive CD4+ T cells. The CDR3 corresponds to CASSPTGPNQPQHF. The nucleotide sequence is TGTGCCAGCAGCCCGACAGGACCCAATCAGCCCCAGCATTTT.